A selection of T cell receptor beta chains follows, all from one sample in a study of blood T cell repertoires in COVID-19. Assay: immunoSEQ multiplex PCR; the TCRdb copy retains only in-frame clones and omits some. The sample yields 250,000 or so clones, about 88% seen once. What was sequenced was peripheral blood. Source of these receptors: a woman aged 70-85 years with active or convalescent COVID-19. Each CDR3 is given with its conserved first and last residue. The D gene is left open where the match is weak. Size is omitted from some rows. Given values are once, few, many or a class for expanded clones.

TRBV5-1	TRBJ1-5	NA	NA	TGCGCCAGCAGCTTGGGGTACACATCAGAGCCCCAGCATTTT	CASSLGYTSEPQHF
TRBV7-2	TRBJ1-5	TRBD1	NA	TGTGCCAGCAGCTTTGTCACAGGGGCCAATCAGCCCCAGCATTTT	CASSFVTGANQPQHF
TRBV13	TRBJ1-6	NA	NA	TGTGCCAGCAGCTTAAGGGGGAGCGGTTCACCCCTCCACTTT	CASSLRGSGSPLHF
TRBV7-2	TRBJ1-3	NA	NA	TGTGCCAGCAGCATCTCAGATAGCCCTGGAAACACCATATATTTT	CASSISDSPGNTIYF
TRBV18	TRBJ1-1	NA	few	TGTGCCAGCTCACCAACCCTGCCCGCACAGGGCTCTGAAGCTTTCTTT	CASSPTLPAQGSEAFF
TRBV6-6	TRBJ1-2	NA	once	TGTGCCAGCAGTTCCCCCCAAGGACACAGTGGCTACACCTTC	CASSSPQGHSGYTF
TRBV11-2	TRBJ2-7	TRBD2	NA	TGTGCCAGCAGCCCATCCCGCGGGGGGTACCCCTACGAGCAGTACTTC	CASSPSRGGYPYEQYF
TRBV12-3/TRBV12-4	TRBJ1-1	TRBD1	once	TGTGCCAGCAGCTCGGGACAGCTCGAAGCTTTCTTT	CASSSGQLEAFF
TRBV7-6	TRBJ2-7	TRBD1	NA	TGTGCCAGCAGTTTCACAGGGGAACCTTCCTACGAGCAGTACTTC	CASSFTGEPSYEQYF
TRBV10-1	TRBJ2-2	TRBD1	once	TGCGCCAGCAGGCAGGGGGCCGGGGAGCTGTTTTTT	CASRQGAGELFF
TRBV6-5	TRBJ2-7	TRBD1	NA	TGTGCCAGCAGGCCGGGACAGGGGGCGTGGGAGCAGTACTTC	CASRPGQGAWEQYF
TRBV7-2	TRBJ1-1	NA	NA	TGTGCCAGCAGGGGCCGGCACGGGGAGGACACTGAAGCTTTCTTT	CASRGRHGEDTEAFF
TRBV19	TRBJ2-2	TRBD1	many	TGTGCCAGTAGTATCCTTGGGACAGCGAACACCGGGGAGCTGTTTTTT	CASSILGTANTGELFF
TRBV5-1	TRBJ2-1	TRBD1	NA	TGCGCCAGCAGCTTGGGTTTTGGGACAGGGGGCCGGAATGAGCAGTTCTTC	CASSLGFGTGGRNEQFF
TRBV14	TRBJ1-2	NA	NA	TGTGCCAGCAGCCAAGAATCAGGGCACTATGGCTACACCTTC	CASSQESGHYGYTF
TRBV12-3/TRBV12-4	TRBJ2-2	NA	NA	TGTGCCAGCAGTTACGGGTACACCGGGGAGCTGTTTTTT	CASSYGYTGELFF
TRBV7-6	TRBJ1-2	TRBD1	NA	TGTGCCAGCAGCCAAAGGGACAGGGGGCAAACCATCCAATATGGCTACACCTTC	CASSQRDRGQTIQYGYTF
TRBV5-1	TRBJ2-3	NA	NA	TGCGCCAGCAGCTTGGGAGGTATCACAGATACGCAGTATTTT	CASSLGGITDTQYF
TRBV7-3	TRBJ2-2	NA	NA	TGTGCCAGCAGCTTAATGGTCCGGGGCACCGGGGAGCTGTTTTTT	CASSLMVRGTGELFF
TRBV7-2	TRBJ2-1	NA	NA	TGTGCCAGCAGCAACCTTGCGGGTAGCTCCTACAATGAGCAGTTCTTC	CASSNLAGSSYNEQFF
TRBV5-1	TRBJ1-2	NA	NA	TGCGCCAGCAGCCCGGGGGTGTCAGGTGGCTACACCTTC	CASSPGVSGGYTF
TRBV23-1	TRBJ1-3	NA	NA	TGCGCCAGCAGTCAAGAAGAGAGGGCTGTCTCTGGAAACACCATATATTTT	CASSQEERAVSGNTIYF
TRBV5-1	TRBJ1-6	TRBD1	NA	TGCGCCAGCAGCTTGGGGATAGAGGGGGCCTCCAATTCACCCCTCCACTTT	CASSLGIEGASNSPLHF
TRBV5-1	TRBJ1-3	NA	NA	TGCGCCAGCAGCCTGGACACCGCCTCTGGAAACACCATATATTTT	CASSLDTASGNTIYF
TRBV15	TRBJ1-3	NA	NA	TGTGCCACCAGCAGAGTGTTCGGGAGCTCTGGAAACACCATATATTTT	CATSRVFGSSGNTIYF
TRBV3-1/TRBV3-2	TRBJ1-3	NA	NA	TGTGCCAGCAGCTCTAGAGGCGGAAACACCATATATTTT	CASSSRGGNTIYF
TRBV27	TRBJ2-1	NA	NA	TGTGCCAGCAGACCGGGACAGACCGGGGGTGAGCAGTTCTTC	CASRPGQTGGEQFF
TRBV4-1	TRBJ1-2	NA	NA	TGCGCCAGCAGCCTACAGGATTCTAACTATGGCTACACCTTC	CASSLQDSNYGYTF
TRBV7-9	TRBJ2-1	NA	once	TGTGCCAGCAGCCCCTTACAGGGAATCGGCAGCTCCTACAATGAGCAGTTCTTC	CASSPLQGIGSSYNEQFF
TRBV4-3	TRBJ1-6	NA	NA	TGCGCCAGCAGCCAAGAAACCAGTTTATATAATTCACCCCTCCACTTT	CASSQETSLYNSPLHF
TRBV3-1/TRBV3-2	TRBJ2-5	NA	NA	TGTGCCAGCAGCCCTACTAGTTCACGGGAGACCCAGTACTTC	CASSPTSSRETQYF
TRBV4-1	TRBJ1-1	NA	NA	TGCGCCAGCAGTCAGGGAGGGATGAACACTGAAGCTTTCTTT	CASSQGGMNTEAFF
TRBV7-9	TRBJ1-1	NA	NA	TGTGCCAGCAGCTTAGCTACCGGAGCTGAAGCTTTCTTT	CASSLATGAEAFF
TRBV5-5	TRBJ1-5	NA	NA	TGTGCCAGCAGCTTGGGTCAGGGGAAAGGCAATCAGCCCCAGCATTTT	CASSLGQGKGNQPQHF
TRBV7-2	TRBJ1-5	TRBD1	once	TGTGCCAGCAGCTTGAGACAGGGCAACCAGCCCCAGCATTTT	CASSLRQGNQPQHF
TRBV6-5	TRBJ1-2	NA	once	TGTGCCAGCAGTTACCCGGGTGGCTACACCTTC	CASSYPGGYTF
TRBV5-6	TRBJ2-5	NA	NA	TGTGCCAGCAGCTTGGGTATTACCGGGACAACAGAGACCCAGTACTTC	CASSLGITGTTETQYF
TRBV6-2/TRBV6-3	TRBJ2-7	NA	NA	TGTGCCAGCAGTTACCCTGAGAACGAGCAGTACTTC	CASSYPENEQYF
TRBV7-9	TRBJ1-6	NA	NA	TGTGCCAGCAGCTTGGGGGGGAGTTTACCCCTCCACTTT	CASSLGGSLPLHF
TRBV19	TRBJ2-4	TRBD2	NA	TGTGCCAGTAGTATCCGGGGGGGCAAAAACATTCAGTACTTC	CASSIRGGKNIQYF
TRBV2	TRBJ1-6	NA	NA	TGTGCCAGCAGTGACAGGGTTTTGAATTCACCCCTCCACTTT	CASSDRVLNSPLHF
TRBV5-5	TRBJ1-2	NA	NA	TGTGCCAGCAGCTTCGAGGGCAACCCTAATGGCTACACCTTC	CASSFEGNPNGYTF
TRBV25-1	TRBJ1-5	TRBD1	NA	TGTGCCAGCAGTGACAGGGGGGAGCTTCAGCCCCAGCATTTT	CASSDRGELQPQHF
TRBV14	TRBJ1-2	TRBD1	NA	TGTGCCAGCAGCCAAGAGAGGGGGCCTAACTATGGCTACACCTTC	CASSQERGPNYGYTF
TRBV6-6	TRBJ1-4	NA	few	TGTGCCAGCAGTCCCCGACAGATTTTAGCAACTAATGAAAAACTGTTTTTT	CASSPRQILATNEKLFF
TRBV5-5	TRBJ1-3	NA	NA	TGTGCCAGCAGCCCCAACTTCTCTGGAAACACCATATATTTT	CASSPNFSGNTIYF
TRBV2	TRBJ1-2	NA	NA	TGTGCCAGCGGGCAGGATCTCTATGGCTACACCTTC	CASGQDLYGYTF
TRBV9	TRBJ1-1	TRBD1	once	TGTGCCAGCAGCGCCCACAGGGGGACGAACACTGAAGCTTTCTTT	CASSAHRGTNTEAFF
TRBV5-4	TRBJ2-5	NA	once	TGTGCCAGCAGCTTAAGGGGAGAGACCCAGTACTTC	CASSLRGETQYF
TRBV6-2/TRBV6-3	TRBJ1-5	NA	NA	TGTGCCAGCAGTTACTCTCAAAGCGGGACAACGTACCAGCCCCAGCATTTT	CASSYSQSGTTYQPQHF